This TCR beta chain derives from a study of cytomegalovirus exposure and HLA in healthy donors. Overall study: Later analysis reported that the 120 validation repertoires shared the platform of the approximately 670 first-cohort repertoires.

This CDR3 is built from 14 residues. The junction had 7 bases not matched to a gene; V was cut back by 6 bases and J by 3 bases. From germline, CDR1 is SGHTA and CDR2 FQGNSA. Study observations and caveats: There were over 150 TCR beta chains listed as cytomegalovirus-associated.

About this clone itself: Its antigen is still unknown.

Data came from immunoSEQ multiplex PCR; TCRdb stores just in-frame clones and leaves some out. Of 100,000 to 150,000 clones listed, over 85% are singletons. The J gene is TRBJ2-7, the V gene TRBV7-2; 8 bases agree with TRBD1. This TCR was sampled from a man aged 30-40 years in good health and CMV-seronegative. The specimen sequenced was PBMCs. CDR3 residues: CASSPDRAYYEQYF. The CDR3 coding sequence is TGTGCCAGCAGTCCGGACAGGGCCTACTACGAGCAGTACTTC.